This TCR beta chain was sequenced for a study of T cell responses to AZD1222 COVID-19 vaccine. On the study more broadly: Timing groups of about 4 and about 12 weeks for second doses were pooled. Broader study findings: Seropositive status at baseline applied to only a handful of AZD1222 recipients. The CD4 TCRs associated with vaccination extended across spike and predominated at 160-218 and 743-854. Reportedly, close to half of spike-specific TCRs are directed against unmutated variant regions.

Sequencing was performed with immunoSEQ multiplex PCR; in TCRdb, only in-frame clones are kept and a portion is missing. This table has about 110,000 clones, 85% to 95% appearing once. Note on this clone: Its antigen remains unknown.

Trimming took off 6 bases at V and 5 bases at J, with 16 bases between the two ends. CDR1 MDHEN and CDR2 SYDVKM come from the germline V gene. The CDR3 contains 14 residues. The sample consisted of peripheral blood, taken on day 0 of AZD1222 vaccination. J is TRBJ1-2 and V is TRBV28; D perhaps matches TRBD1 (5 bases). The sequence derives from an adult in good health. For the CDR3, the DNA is TGTGCCAGCAGACCTCACGGGACGGTATATGGCTACACCTTC. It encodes CASRPHGTVYGYTF.